Shown below are 27 T cell receptor beta chains from a single sample sequenced in a study of T cells in Graves' hyperthyroidism and ophthalmopathy. Amplification yielded TCR beta CDR3 regions, with RNA transcripts as the source. RT-PCR in the first round (using the HTBI primer set) targeted the TCR CDR3. Each CDR3 protein is one row after TCRdb ran MiXCR on the multiplex PCR reads. The sample lists fewer than 700,000 distinct CDR3 sequences, 16% seen once, with approximately 3.8% in the top ten. The sequenced sample consisted of blood. Source of these receptors: a woman aged 25 to 45 with Graves' hyperthyroidism.

This clonotype was counted many times. The chain links TRBV13 to TRBJ1-6; possibly TRBD1 for D (6 bases). The CDR3 is made up of 14 amino acids. Trimming cost V 5 bases and J 7 bases, with 12 bases left between them. Germline values: CDR1 PRHDT, CDR2 FYEKMQ (reference sequence). The CDR3 nucleotides read TGTGCCAGCAGCCCCGTGGGGGGCAATTCACCCCTCCACTTT. The encoded protein is CASSPVGGNSPLHF. Filled out from reference TRBV13 and TRBJ1-6, the complete variable domain reads AAGVIQSPRHLIKEKRETATLKCYPIPRHDTVYWYQQGPGQDPQFLISFYEKMQSDKGSIPDRFSAQQFSDYHSELNMSSLELGDSALYFCASSPVGGNSPLHFGNGTRLTVT.

This clonotype was recorded at least ten times. The chain links TRBV28 to TRBJ2-2; 8 bases are shared with TRBD2. The CDR3 covers 16 residues. The junction had 5 bases not matched to a gene; V was cut back by 4 bases and J by 1 base. Germline V gives CDR1 MDHEN, CDR2 SYDVKM. In nucleotides, the CDR3 is TGTGCCAGCAGTTCTCCTAGCGGGTGGAACACCGGGGAGCTGTTTTTT. Its protein product is CASSSPSGWNTGELFF.

The chain joins TRBV18 to TRBJ1-1; 7 nucleotides match TRBD1. CDR1 is KGHSH, CDR2 LQKENI, per germline. V was clipped by 3 bases and J by 4 bases; unmatched bases: 8. This CDR3 has 15 amino acids. The CDR3 protein is CASSPLTGKGTEAFF. In DNA form, the CDR3 reads TGTGCCAGCTCACCCCTGACAGGGAAAGGCACTGAAGCTTTCTTT.

In this sample, this clonotype turned up many times. The chain is built from TRBV20-1 and TRBJ2-2; D possibly corresponds to TRBD1 (5 bases). The V end lost 6 bases, the J end lost 0 bases, and 11 bases lay between the germline ends. The CDR3 runs 14 residues. Germline V gives CDR1 DFQATT, CDR2 SNEGSKA (reference sequence). The CDR3: CSAAAGTNTGELFF. CDR3 bases: TGCAGTGCGGCCGCAGGGACGAACACCGGGGAGCTGTTTTTT.

This clonotype appeared many times. A much bigger clone sits one base away, suggesting this may be a read error. The chain uses TRBV6-2 or TRBV6-3 and TRBJ2-7; 12 bases fit TRBD2. The CDR3 consists of 14 residues. From germline, CDR1 is MNHEY and CDR2 SVGEGT. The V gene end was trimmed by 2 bases and the J gene end by 5 bases; junction bases not matched to a gene: 1. CDR3 in amino acids: CASSYGTSGHEQYF. The CDR3 nucleotides read TGTGCCAGCAGTTACGGGACTAGCGGGCACGAGCAGTACTTC.

This clonotype was observed a handful of times. V is TRBV20-1 and J is TRBJ2-1; TRBD2 matches 13 bases. The CDR3 is made up of 16 amino acids. Germline CDR1 DFQATT, CDR2 SNEGSKA (reference sequence). Germline trimming cut 5 bases from V and 8 bases from J; bases unmatched to any gene: 12. CDR3 DNA sequence: TGCAGTGCTGGGGGAGATACTAGCGGGAGGGCGTATGAGCAGTTCTTC. It translates to CSAGGDTSGRAYEQFF.

This clonotype was found once. The CDR3 bases are TGTGCCAGTAGTATAGGTTACGGACATTACGAGCAGTACTTC. Translated: CASSIGYGHYEQYF. V and J are TRBV19 and TRBJ2-7; tentatively, D is TRBD1 (5 bases). Trimming took off 1 base at V and 4 bases at J, with 11 bases between the two ends. The germline V gene has CDR1 LNHDA and CDR2 SQIVND (reference sequence). The CDR3 loop spans 14 amino acids.

This clonotype turned up a few times. V is TRBV6-2 or TRBV6-3 and J is TRBJ2-7, with 10 nucleotides matching TRBD2. J gave up 6 bases and V 2 bases, and 13 bases lay outside the gene matches. The germline gives CDR1 MNHEY, CDR2 SVGEGT. The length of the CDR3 is 17 residues. CDR3 nucleotides: TGTGCCAGCAGTTACCCGCCCGGGGCTAGCGGGAGCCCCGAGCAGTACTTC. It specifies CASSYPPGASGSPEQYF.

This clonotype occurred many times. The J gene is TRBJ1-1, the V gene TRBV11-2, with TRBD1 matching over 8 bases. Trimming at V came to 2 bases and at J to 2 bases, leaving 4 bases not matched to a gene. Germline CDR1 reads SGHAT; CDR2 reads FQNNGV. The CDR3 length is 15 residues. The CDR3 DNA reads TGTGCCAGCAGCTTAAGAGCAGGGGGCAACACTGAAGCTTTCTTT. Its translation is CASSLRAGGNTEAFF. Combining the CDR3 with reference TRBV11-2 and TRBJ1-1 gives the whole variable domain EAGVAQSPRYKIIEKRQSVAFWCNPISGHATLYWYQQILGQGPKLLIQFQNNGVVDDSQLPKDRFSAERLKGVDSTLKIQPAKLEDSAVYLCASSLRAGGNTEAFFGQGTRLTVV.

A remark on this clonotype: This could be a read error, since a much larger clone is one nucleotide away. The chain recombines TRBV7-9 with TRBJ2-7; TRBD1 matches at 9 bases. CDR1 SEHNR and CDR2 FQNEAQ come from the germline V gene (reference sequence). The CDR3 loop spans 17 amino acids. J gave up 4 bases and V 3 bases, and 13 bases lay outside the gene matches. CDR3 nucleotide sequence: TGTGCCAGCAGCTTTAACTCCCGGGGACAGGGAGGGTACGAGCAGTACTTC. It translates to CASSFNSRGQGGYEQYF.

This clonotype was picked up a small number of times. The CDR3 DNA reads TGTGCCAGCAGCTTAGCGGGAACCAAAGAGACCCAGTACTTC. This translates into CASSLAGTKETQYF. The V call is TRBV7-2, the J call TRBJ2-5; D gene ambiguous. Between the trimmed V and J ends, which lost 0 bases and 3 bases, there was a span of 8 bases. The CDR3 totals 14 residues. Germline V gene data show CDR1 as SGHTA and CDR2 as FQGNSA.

J is TRBJ2-3 and V is TRBV7-3; 15 bases match TRBD2. Losses at the gene ends were 5 bases for V and 2 bases for J; bases not matched to a gene: 2. CDR3 length: 16 amino acids. In germline, CDR1 is SGHTA, CDR2 FQGTGA. This chain's CDR3 is CASSRTSGRATDTQYF. The DNA for the CDR3 is TGTGCCAGCAGCCGGACTAGCGGGAGGGCCACAGATACGCAGTATTTT.

In this sample, this clonotype turned up many times. The junction shows a germline mismatch at one end, possibly a read error. The chain recombines TRBV30 with TRBJ1-1; D ambiguous. The CDR3 sequence is 14 residues long. Germline V lookup: CDR1 GTSNPN, CDR2 SVGIG (reference sequence). In DNA, the CDR3 is TGTGCCTGTAGTGCCGGGTCAAGGGACACTGAAGCTTTCTTT. Its translation is CACSAGSRDTEAFF.

V and J are TRBV4-2 and TRBJ2-2, with a tentative D call TRBD1 (6 bases). V gave up 0 bases and J gave up 2 bases, with 22 bases separating them. The CDR3 covers 20 residues. Germline V gene lookup returns CDR1 LGHNA and CDR2 YNFKEQ. The CDR3 DNA sequence: TGTGCCAGCAGCCAAGAGAGGGGGAGTGGTGGGCAAACCAACACCGGGGAGCTGTTTTTT. It codes for CASSQERGSGGQTNTGELFF.

There are many counts of this clonotype. This chain uses TRBV2 with TRBJ1-5, with a possible D match to TRBD1 (5 bases). V was clipped by 3 bases and J by 4 bases, with 13 bases between them. The CDR3 has 15 amino acids. The germline V gene has CDR1 SNHLY and CDR2 FYNNEI. Written as DNA, the CDR3 is TGTGCCAGCAGTGACCAGGGACTCGTTAATCAGCCCCAGCATTTT. It is translated as CASSDQGLVNQPQHF. The entire variable domain, with the rest obtained from reference TRBV2 and TRBJ1-5, is as follows: EPEVTQTPSHQVTQMGQEVILRCVPISNHLYFYWYRQILGQKVEFLVSFYNNEISEKSEIFDDQFSVERPDGSNFTLKIRSTKLEDSAMYFCASSDQGLVNQPQHFGDGTRLSIL.

This clonotype was detected ten times or more. The rearrangement joins TRBV28 to TRBJ2-3; maybe TRBD2 (5 bases). The CDR3 loop spans 15 amino acids. With 8 bases removed from V and 2 bases from J, the gap between germline ends came to 17 bases. Germline values: CDR1 MDHEN, CDR2 SYDVKM. CDR3 loop: CASRLGGFVTDTQYF. Here the CDR3 DNA reads TGTGCCAGCCGGTTAGGCGGGTTCGTCACAGATACGCAGTATTTT.

This clonotype was seen many times. This chain links TRBV12-3 or TRBV12-4 with TRBJ1-1; TRBD1 matches at 7 bases. Trimming at V came to 4 bases and at J to 6 bases, leaving 14 bases not matched to a gene. This CDR3 is 16 amino acids long. The CDR3 loop reads CASSSPLSTGEPEAFF. Written as DNA, the CDR3 is TGTGCCAGCAGTTCCCCCTTGTCAACAGGGGAGCCTGAAGCTTTCTTT.

This clonotype has at least ten counts. The CDR3 sequence: CASSLGLSSYNEQFF. In DNA form, the CDR3 reads TGTGCCAGCAGCCTCGGACTTAGCTCCTACAATGAGCAGTTCTTC. The chain couples TRBV13 to TRBJ2-1; weak D call: TRBD2 (5 bases). Germline assignment: CDR1 PRHDT and CDR2 FYEKMQ (reference sequence). Trimming left V 5 bases short and J 0 bases short, with 11 bases between. This CDR3 contains 15 residues. Full variable domain (remainder filled in from reference TRBV13 and TRBJ2-1): AAGVIQSPRHLIKEKRETATLKCYPIPRHDTVYWYQQGPGQDPQFLISFYEKMQSDKGSIPDRFSAQQFSDYHSELNMSSLELGDSALYFCASSLGLSSYNEQFFGPGTRLTVL.

The J gene is TRBJ2-1, the V gene TRBV4-3; the match to TRBD2 covers 9 bases. Per the germline V gene, CDR1 is LGHNA and CDR2 is YSLEER. After removal of 1 base from V and 8 bases from J, the junction contained 6 bases not matched to a gene. This CDR3 is 15 amino acids long. Here the CDR3 reads CASSQVAGATDEQFF. The CDR3 coding sequence is TGCGCCAGCAGCCAAGTAGCGGGGGCCACGGATGAGCAGTTCTTC.

The genes are TRBV20-1 and TRBJ1-4; 9 nucleotides agree with TRBD1. The CDR3 length is 13 residues. V lost 3 bases, J lost 8 bases, and 4 bases stayed unmatched. Per germline, CDR1 DFQATT and CDR2 SNEGSKA (reference sequence). CDR3 in amino acids: CSASGTGNEKLFF. Written as DNA, the CDR3 is TGCAGTGCTAGTGGGACAGGGAACGAAAAACTGTTTTTT.

The chain is built from TRBV12-3 or TRBV12-4 and TRBJ1-3; 8 bases are shared with TRBD1. This CDR3 is 16 amino acids long. J lost 3 bases, V lost 2 bases, and 6 bases had no gene match. CDR3 sequence reads: CASSLYRTGYGNTIYF. As DNA, the CDR3 is TGTGCCAGCAGTTTATATAGGACAGGGTATGGAAACACCATATATTTT.

In its sample, this clonotype was seen many times. The chain couples TRBV6-1 to TRBJ1-2; D gene unclear. Germline V gene lookup returns CDR1 MNHNS and CDR2 SASEGT. This CDR3 is built from 12 residues. Trimming pared 3 bases from V and 13 bases from J, leaving 15 bases between. The CDR3 region has the DNA TGTGCCAGCAGTGATTATCGTTTCTTCCCCACCTTC. Protein product: CASSDYRFFPTF.

The chain is built from TRBV24-1 and TRBJ1-2; 7 nucleotides line up with TRBD1. Trimming removed 4 bases from V and 4 bases from J; junction bases left unmatched: 5. The CDR3 is made up of 14 amino acids. Germline values: CDR1 KGHDR, CDR2 SFDVKD. CDR3 sequence: CATSEGTEFYGYTF. The CDR3 nucleotides read TGTGCCACCAGTGAGGGGACAGAGTTCTATGGCTACACCTTC.

The table lists this clonotype with a few counts. The V call is TRBV7-2, the J call TRBJ2-7; TRBD2 agrees at 7 bases. Germline trimming cut 3 bases from V and 2 bases from J; bases unmatched to any gene: 10. Germline assignment: CDR1 SGHTA and CDR2 FQGNSA. This CDR3 region has 16 residues. CDR3 DNA: TGTGCCAGCAGCTTGGGGGACTACCTTTTACCCTACGAGCAGTACTTC. Translating it yields CASSLGDYLLPYEQYF.

The V gene is TRBV30, the J gene TRBJ1-1, with 9 bases aligning to TRBD1. This CDR3 is built from 13 residues. The J segment lost 5 bases and the V segment lost 4 bases, leaving 5 bases of the junction unmatched. Germline CDR1 and CDR2: GTSNPN and SVGIG (reference sequence). The CDR3 loop reads CAWNRGRQTEAFF. CDR3 DNA sequence: TGTGCCTGGAACAGGGGGCGGCAAACTGAAGCTTTCTTT.

This clonotype was recorded at least ten times. The chain carries TRBV28 and TRBJ2-7; D ambiguous. CDR1 and CDR2 (germline): MDHEN, SYDVKM. The CDR3 has 13 amino acids. The germline V and J ends were trimmed by 6 bases and 3 bases, with 12 bases remaining between them. CDR3 nucleotide sequence: TGTGCCAGCAGATTTTACTGGGACTACGAGCAGTACTTC. Its translation: CASRFYWDYEQYF.

The chain recombines TRBV3-1 with TRBJ1-2, with 11 bases identical to TRBD1. Germline assignment: CDR1 LGHDT and CDR2 YNNKEL (reference sequence). This CDR3 is 13 amino acids long. After removal of 5 bases from V and 6 bases from J, the junction contained 2 bases not matched to a gene. CDR3 in DNA: TGTGCCAGCAGCGGGACAGGGGGACATGGCTACACCTTC. Its translation is CASSGTGGHGYTF.